This TCR beta chain was documented in a study of blood T cells in healthy people across ages. For the second PCR, which ran for 7 to 11 cycles, a sample-barcoded 5' primer and a J-beta primer mix were used. TCRdb re-called the 5' RACE reads with MiXCR, one entry per CDR3 protein. The profile shows around 1,500,000 distinct CDR3 sequences, over 25% of them singletons. The CDR3 is made up of 15 amino acids. Germline values: CDR1 MNHEY, CDR2 SVGAGI. V lost 0 bases and J 4 bases, leaving 11 bases between the germline ends. This clonotype has a count of ten or more. The J gene is TRBJ2-3, the V gene TRBV6-5; D assignment may be TRBD1 or TRBD2 (5 bases each). The clonotype originates from a woman in her twenties or thirties in good health. Specimen: blood. The CDR3 sequence is CASSYSGELADTQYF. CDR3 sequence (DNA): TGTGCCAGCAGTTACTCGGGGGAACTCGCAGATACGCAGTATTTT.